This entry lists 18 T cell receptor beta chains sequenced from one sample in a study of PD-1 blockade in classical Hodgkin lymphoma. The sample's time point: cycle 4 day 1 (C4D1), after more than 5 weeks of nivolumab. Relapse after autologous stem cell transplantation occurred in every patient, and brentuximab vedotin exposure varied. Assay: immunoSEQ multiplex PCR; the TCRdb copy retains only in-frame clones and omits some. Among 96,000 or so clones listed, 85% to 95% were seen once. Sequences were derived from peripheral blood mononuclear cells (PBMCs), sampled before the fourth cycle of nivolumab. Receptors originate from a human donor with classical Hodgkin lymphoma.

The chain recombines TRBV6-5 with TRBJ2-7; D call uncertain. This CDR3 comprises 15 residues. The germline V gene has CDR1 MNHEY and CDR2 SVGAGI. Trimming shortened V by 0 bases and J by 0 bases, and 9 bases separated the two germline ends. The CDR3 here is CASSYSHRSSYEQYF. CDR3 DNA sequence: TGTGCCAGCAGTTACTCGCATAGGTCCTCCTACGAGCAGTACTTC.

This clone has only one observation. V usage is TRBV9 and J usage is TRBJ2-7; TRBD1 matches 9 bases. Trimming at V came to 0 bases and at J to 3 bases, leaving 4 bases not matched to a gene. Germline values: CDR1 SGDLS, CDR2 YYNGEE. This CDR3 region has 15 residues. CDR3 sequence: CASSVEGTGIYEQYF. Here the CDR3 DNA reads TGTGCCAGCAGCGTAGAGGGGACAGGGATCTACGAGCAGTACTTC.

The rearrangement uses TRBV2 and TRBJ1-4, with 11 bases lining up with TRBD1. V shed 6 bases, J shed 3 bases, and the junction held 3 bases outside the gene matches. The CDR3 extends over 15 amino acids. CDR1 and CDR2 from the germline V gene are SNHLY and FYNNEI. In DNA, the CDR3 is TGTGCCAGCAGGGACAGGGGGCGTGCTAATGAAAAACTGTTTTTT. Encoded protein: CASRDRGRANEKLFF.

V and J are TRBV28 and TRBJ1-2; D possibly corresponds to TRBD1 (5 bases). Trimming pared 4 bases from V and 6 bases from J, leaving 15 bases between. CDR3 length equals 14 residues. Germline V gene lookup returns CDR1 MDHEN and CDR2 SYDVKM. CDR3 nucleotides: TGTGCCAGCAGTTCGGGACTGAGGTTAAATGGCTACACCTTC. It translates to CASSSGLRLNGYTF.

The V gene is TRBV18, the J gene TRBJ1-2; tentatively, D is TRBD1 (5 bases). Germline V gives CDR1 KGHSH, CDR2 LQKENI. V was shortened by 4 bases and J by 1 base, with 10 bases between the two germline ends. This CDR3 has 14 amino acids. Written as DNA, the CDR3 is TGTGCCAGCTCACGTACGGACATTAACTATGGCTACACCTTC. Protein sequence: CASSRTDINYGYTF.

V and J are TRBV10-3 and TRBJ2-3, with D possibly being TRBD1 or TRBD2 (5 bases each). The length of the CDR3 is 13 residues. V lost 4 bases and J lost 7, with 12 bases in between. CDR1 is ENHRY and CDR2 is SYGVKD in the germline V gene. For the CDR3, the DNA is TGTGCCATCAGTGGACGGGACCGAAATACGCAGTATTTT. This translates into CAISGRDRNTQYF.

This chain connects TRBV5-8 to TRBJ2-7; no reliable D call. The V and J ends lost 3 bases and 2 bases respectively, with 15 bases between them. Per germline, CDR1 SGHTS and CDR2 YDEGEE. The CDR3 loop spans 15 amino acids. The DNA for the CDR3 is TGTGCCAGCAGCTCCGGTGGCAGAGGAACCTACGAGCAGTACTTC. It codes for CASSSGGRGTYEQYF.

CDR3 amino acids: CATRRGYEQYF. For the CDR3, the DNA is TGTGCCACCCGGAGGGGGTACGAGCAGTACTTC. This chain links TRBV6-5 with TRBJ2-7, with D perhaps given as TRBD1 or TRBD2 (6 bases each). Germline CDR1 MNHEY, CDR2 SVGAGI. The CDR3 runs 11 residues. V dropped 10 bases and J dropped 4 bases, with 11 bases sitting between them.

This chain uses TRBV18 with TRBJ1-3; D may be TRBD1 (5 bases). V was shortened by 1 base and J by 0 bases, with 13 bases between the two germline ends. Germline V gene lookup returns CDR1 KGHSH and CDR2 LQKENI. There are 17 residues in the CDR3. CDR3 region: CASSPRFTGASGNTIYF. CDR3 DNA: TGTGCCAGCTCACCACGGTTTACAGGAGCCTCTGGAAACACCATATATTTT.

The V call is TRBV7-2, the J call TRBJ1-5; D might be TRBD1 (5 bases). This CDR3 comprises 15 residues. Germline V gene lookup returns CDR1 SGHTA and CDR2 FQGNSA. Trimming shortened V by 1 base and J by 0 bases, and 7 bases separated the two germline ends. CDR3: CASSLVGVSNQPQHF. CDR3 sequence (DNA): TGTGCCAGCAGCTTAGTGGGGGTTAGCAATCAGCCCCAGCATTTT.

The chain has TRBV7-7 and TRBJ1-4; D unclear. V was pared by 10 bases and J by 7 bases, with 7 bases between. Germline CDR1 and CDR2: SSHAT and FNYEAQ (reference sequence). This CDR3 contains 10 residues. The CDR3 coding sequence is TGTGCCACCGGACCTGAAAAACTGTTTTTT. Protein: CATGPEKLFF.

The chain has TRBV5-4 and TRBJ2-1; 8 nucleotides agree with TRBD2. From germline, CDR1 is SGHNT and CDR2 YYREEE (reference sequence). The ends lost 0 bases at V and 4 bases at J; junction bases unmatched: 6. The CDR3 runs to 16 residues. CDR3 bases: TGTGCCAGCAGCTTGGTCCCCCTAGCGGGTTACAATGAGCAGTTCTTC. Translation: CASSLVPLAGYNEQFF.

This rearrangement joins TRBV14 to TRBJ1-1; D gene ambiguous. CDR3 length: 11 residues. CDR1 and CDR2 from the germline V gene are SGHDN and FVKESK. V was shortened by 4 bases and J by 5 bases, with 5 bases between the two germline ends. The CDR3 DNA is TGTGCCAGCAGCCTACATACTGAAGCTTTCTTT. Encoded protein: CASSLHTEAFF. Drawing the rest from reference TRBV14 and TRBJ1-1, the complete variable domain is EAGVTQFPSHSVIEKGQTVTLRCDPISGHDNLYWYRRVMGKEIKFLLHFVKESKQDESGMPNNRFLAERTGGTYSTLKVQPAELEDSGVYFCASSLHTEAFFGQGTRLTVV.

The rearrangement joins TRBV5-1 to TRBJ2-2; TRBD2 matches at 12 bases. Trimming took 6 bases from V and 4 from J; bases not matched to a gene: 7. The CDR3 is 16 amino acids. Germline CDR1 is SGHRS and CDR2 is YFSETQ. The CDR3 spells CASMSSGRAGTGELFF. The DNA for the CDR3 is TGCGCCAGCATGTCTAGCGGGAGGGCCGGCACCGGGGAGCTGTTTTTT. The entire variable domain, with the rest obtained from reference TRBV5-1 and TRBJ2-2, is as follows: KAGVTQTPRYLIKTRGQQVTLSCSPISGHRSVSWYQQTPGQGLQFLFEYFSETQRNKGNFPGRFSGRQFSNSRSEMNVSTLELGDSALYLCASMSSGRAGTGELFFGEGSRLTVL.

The chain carries TRBV19 and TRBJ1-1, with 12 bases lining up with TRBD1. V lost 7 bases and J lost 5; bases outside the gene matches: 5. CDR1 and CDR2 (germline): LNHDA, SQIVND (reference sequence). CDR3 length: 14 amino acids. CDR3 sequence (DNA): TGTGCCAGTAAACCGGGACAGGGGGCGACTGAAGCTTTCTTT. Translating it yields CASKPGQGATEAFF.

This clone came up once. DNA of the CDR3: TGTGCCAGTTTTACTAGCGGGAACGGGGAGCTGTTTTTT. Its protein product is CASFTSGNGELFF. The V gene is TRBV6-5, the J gene TRBJ2-2; TRBD2 aligns across 10 bases. After removal of 9 bases from V and 7 bases from J, the junction contained 5 bases not matched to a gene. The germline V gene has CDR1 MNHEY and CDR2 SVGAGI. This CDR3 comprises 13 residues.

This chain links TRBV6-5 with TRBJ2-5; no clear D. Germline V gene sequence: CDR1 MNHEY, CDR2 SVGAGI. V dropped 2 bases and J dropped 2 bases, with 3 bases sitting between them. The CDR3 is 12 amino acids. The CDR3 bases are TGTGCCAGCAGTTACGCACAAGAGACCCAGTACTTC. Translated: CASSYAQETQYF.

J is TRBJ1-1 and V is TRBV10-1, with D unresolved. Germline lookup yields CDR1 WNHNN and CDR2 SYGVQD (reference sequence). The CDR3 has 15 amino acids. Trimming stripped 1 base from V and 0 bases from J, with 9 bases between. The CDR3 DNA reads TGCGCCAGCAGTGAGTATCGCGGAGTGAACACTGAAGCTTTCTTT. It translates to CASSEYRGVNTEAFF.